The 19 T cell receptor beta chains given below trace back to one sample, sequenced in a study of technical replicates of blood from a few donors. Clones were read by immunoSEQ multiplex PCR, and TCRdb kept only the in-frame ones, dropping some. The repertoire holds about 70,000 clones, with about 96% as singletons. Sequencing was performed on T cells isolated from PBMCs. The receptors here all came from a human donor in good health.

This clone was picked up one time. The V and J genes are TRBV15 and TRBJ1-5; a possible D gene is TRBD1 (5 bases). Trimming stripped 3 bases from V and 0 bases from J, with 9 bases between. Germline CDR1 and CDR2: LNHNV and YYDKDF (reference sequence). The CDR3 is 15 amino acids. CDR3 coding DNA: TGTGCCACCAGCAGTGACAGTTATAGCAATCAGCCCCAGCATTTT. This translates into CATSSDSYSNQPQHF.

The chain recombines TRBV7-6 with TRBJ2-7; tentative D call: TRBD2 (6 bases). There are 15 residues in the CDR3. Germline V gene sequence: CDR1 SGHVS, CDR2 FNYEAQ. Trimming shortened V by 1 base and J by 5 bases, and 15 bases separated the two germline ends. CDR3: CASSLDQREINEQYF. CDR3 nucleotide sequence: TGTGCCAGCAGCTTAGATCAACGGGAGATCAACGAGCAGTACTTC.

The chain joins TRBV5-4 to TRBJ1-2; D perhaps matches TRBD1 (5 bases). V dropped 3 bases and J dropped 2 bases, with 11 bases sitting between them. This CDR3 spans 14 amino acids. Germline V gives CDR1 SGHNT, CDR2 YYREEE (reference sequence). The CDR3 is CASSWGGENYGYTF. The CDR3 DNA follows: TGTGCCAGCAGCTGGGGCGGGGAGAACTATGGCTACACCTTC.

This sequence joins TRBV11-2 and TRBJ2-7; 8 nucleotides align to TRBD2. Germline loops: CDR1 SGHAT, CDR2 FQNNGV. This CDR3 spans 16 amino acids. The junction had 9 bases not matched to a gene; V was cut back by 5 bases and J by 0 bases. CDR3 amino acids: CASSPPERELSYEQYF. The CDR3 region has the DNA TGTGCCAGCAGCCCCCCCGAGCGGGAGCTCTCCTACGAGCAGTACTTC.

This chain uses TRBV4-1 with TRBJ2-7; TRBD2 is a possible D gene (5 bases). From germline, CDR1 is MGHRA and CDR2 YSYEKL. V dropped 2 bases and J dropped 3 bases, with 11 bases sitting between them. The CDR3 is made up of 14 amino acids. CDR3 bases: TGCGCCAGCAGCCAAATCGGGAATCTCTACGAGCAGTACTTC. It translates to CASSQIGNLYEQYF.

The chain has TRBV5-6 and TRBJ1-2; 8 bases align to TRBD1. This CDR3 comprises 14 residues. V dropped 4 bases and J dropped 8; count of bases not matched to a gene: 10. Germline loops: CDR1 SGHDT, CDR2 YYEEEE. CDR3 sequence reads: CASSQQGAHEGYTF. DNA of the CDR3: TGTGCCAGCAGCCAGCAGGGGGCTCATGAAGGCTACACCTTC.

The rearrangement joins TRBV27 to TRBJ2-1; D gene uncertain. This CDR3 has 16 amino acids. Trimming removed 4 bases at V and 0 bases at J, with 13 bases between. The V gene's germline CDR1 is MNHEY and CDR2 SMNVEV (reference sequence). In nucleotides, the CDR3 is TGTGCCAGCAGTTCCCTTTTCGGTCCCTCCTACAATGAGCAGTTCTTC. Its translation is CASSSLFGPSYNEQFF.

The chain has TRBV7-9 and TRBJ2-1; a possible D gene is TRBD2 (7 bases). There are 13 residues in the CDR3. The germline gives CDR1 SEHNR, CDR2 FQNEAQ (reference sequence). The V and J ends lost 4 bases and 10 bases respectively, with 14 bases between them. The CDR3 DNA follows: TGTGCCAGCAGCTACGGGGGGCGGGAGGAGCAGTTCTTC. Its translation is CASSYGGREEQFF.

The chain recombines TRBV15 with TRBJ2-7; D remains unclear. The CDR3 sequence is 13 residues long. V was pared by 4 bases and J by 3 bases, with 10 bases between. CDR1 and CDR2 from the germline V gene are LNHNV and YYDKDF (reference sequence). The CDR3 loop reads CATSNRFNYEQYF. CDR3 in DNA: TGTGCCACCAGCAACAGATTTAACTACGAGCAGTACTTC.

This clone occurred a few times. Because the CDR3's place on the DNA is in doubt, the DNA is left out and the CDR3 is given as listed by TCRdb. V gene TRBV6-5 combines with J gene TRBJ1-1. The CDR3 length is 13 residues, termini included. CDR1 and CDR2 from the germline V gene are MNHEY and SVGAGI. The CDR3: CASSTSGNTEAFF.

The chain recombines TRBV28 with TRBJ2-5, with TRBD2 identical over 8 bases. V was pared by 6 bases and J by 1 base, with 4 bases of the junction left unmatched. The CDR3 consists of 14 residues. The germline V gene has CDR1 MDHEN and CDR2 SYDVKM. CDR3 sequence: CASRLAEIQETQYF. The CDR3 bases are TGTGCCAGCAGACTAGCGGAAATCCAAGAGACCCAGTACTTC.

This sequence joins TRBV19 and TRBJ1-5; 9 bases are a match to TRBD1. Germline CDR1 LNHDA, CDR2 SQIVND (reference sequence). CDR3 length: 16 amino acids. J lost 1 base, V lost 1 base, and 2 bases had no gene match. CDR3 nucleotides: TGTGCCAGTAGTATAGCCGGGACAGGGAGCAATCAGCCCCAGCATTTT. Its protein product is CASSIAGTGSNQPQHF.

The V and J genes are TRBV11-2 and TRBJ2-1; 7 positions match TRBD2. CDR3 size: 15 residues. Germline CDR1 and CDR2: SGHAT and FQNNGV. The J segment lost 4 bases and the V segment lost 7 bases, leaving 10 bases of the junction unmatched. The CDR3 region is CASTWGRAEYNEQFF. DNA for the CDR3: TGTGCCAGCACGTGGGGGAGGGCCGAATACAATGAGCAGTTCTTC.

The DNA for the CDR3 is TGTGCCAGCAGCCCTGAGGGGGAAGGCACTGAAGCTTTCTTT. It is translated as CASSPEGEGTEAFF. The chain carries TRBV2 and TRBJ1-1, with a possible D match to TRBD1 (6 bases). Germline V CDR1 and CDR2: SNHLY, FYNNEI. V was cut by 6 bases and J by 4 bases, with 15 bases left in between. The CDR3 is 14 residues long. Using reference TRBV2 and TRBJ1-1 for the parts outside the CDR3, the full variable domain is EPEVTQTPSHQVTQMGQEVILRCVPISNHLYFYWYRQILGQKVEFLVSFYNNEISEKSEIFDDQFSVERPDGSNFTLKIRSTKLEDSAMYFCASSPEGEGTEAFFGQGTRLTVV.

The chain recombines TRBV6-5 with TRBJ1-1, with 10 positions matching TRBD1. Per germline, CDR1 MNHEY and CDR2 SVGAGI. The CDR3 length is 14 residues. J lost 4 bases, V lost 6 bases, and 5 bases had no gene match. In DNA, the CDR3 is TGTGCCAGCAGCCCGGGACAGGGGATCACTGAAGCTTTCTTT. Residues: CASSPGQGITEAFF.

V usage is TRBV18 and J usage is TRBJ2-5, with 7 bases aligning to TRBD1. Germline CDR1 reads KGHSH; CDR2 reads LQKENI. The V and J ends lost 3 bases and 0 bases, in that order; junction bases with no gene match: 7. This CDR3 has 16 residues. The DNA of the CDR3 is TGTGCCAGCTCACCGAGGGACAGCTGGTACCAAGAGACCCAGTACTTC. Protein product: CASSPRDSWYQETQYF.

The genes are TRBV7-9 and TRBJ1-5; the D is unclear. Germline CDR1 and CDR2: SEHNR and FQNEAQ (reference sequence). V lost 5 bases, J lost 3 bases, and 5 bases lay in between. The CDR3 spans 12 residues. The CDR3 here is CASSPSNQPQHF. CDR3 DNA sequence: TGTGCCAGCAGCCCCTCCAATCAGCCCCAGCATTTT.

The gene calls are TRBV19 and TRBJ2-7; 7 nucleotides line up with TRBD2. Trimming at V came to 3 bases and at J to 2 bases, leaving 4 bases not matched to a gene. CDR3 size: 14 residues. Germline values: CDR1 LNHDA, CDR2 SQIVND (reference sequence). Here the CDR3 DNA reads TGTGCCAGTAGTATCCGCGGGAGTACCTACGAGCAGTACTTC. This encodes CASSIRGSTYEQYF.

The chain links TRBV7-9 to TRBJ2-5; 9 bases line up with TRBD1. V dropped 4 bases and J dropped 5; count of bases not matched to a gene: 14. This CDR3 region has 17 residues. CDR1 and CDR2 from the germline V gene are SEHNR and FQNEAQ (reference sequence). The CDR3 spells CASSSSTRTGEMETQYF. The CDR3 bases are TGTGCCAGCAGCTCCTCAACCCGGACAGGGGAAATGGAGACCCAGTACTTC.